This TCR beta chain was recorded in a study of chemoradiotherapy in HPV16-positive cancers. Overall study findings and caveats: HPV-specific T cells were functionally defined from only a couple of HPV16-positive patients. Candidate HPV-specific clones and E7-related TCR motifs grew in tumor during treatment.

The assay was immunoSEQ multiplex PCR, and TCRdb's table has in-frame clones only and misses some. The sample holds about 9,200 clones, around 74% seen once. Repeated repertoire sampling spanned the course of chemoradiotherapy. About this clone itself: Its antigen is not identified.

This receptor was taken from a human donor with HPV-associated anogenital cancer. The sample was tumor tissue, taken from a patient who underwent chemoradiotherapy.

The CDR3 loop is CASRSRQGFGTDTQYF. The CDR3 DNA is TGCGCCAGCCGCTCGAGACAGGGGTTTGGCACAGATACGCAGTATTTT. This chain uses TRBV4-3 with TRBJ2-3; the match to TRBD1 covers 8 bases. The trim removed 8 bases at V and 1 base at J, leaving 11 bases unmatched. The CDR3 has 16 amino acids. Germline CDR1 LGHNA, CDR2 YSLEER.